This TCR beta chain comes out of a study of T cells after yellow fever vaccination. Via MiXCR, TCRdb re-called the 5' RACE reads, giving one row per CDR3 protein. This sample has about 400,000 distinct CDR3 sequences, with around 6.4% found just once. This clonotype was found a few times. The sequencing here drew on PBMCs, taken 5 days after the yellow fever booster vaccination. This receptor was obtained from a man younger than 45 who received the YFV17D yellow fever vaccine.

The CDR3 spells CASTKTSGRDEQYF. The CDR3 region has the DNA TGTGCCAGCACGAAGACTAGCGGGAGGGACGAGCAGTACTTC. This chain connects TRBV7-9 to TRBJ2-7; TRBD2 agrees at 14 bases. The germline gives CDR1 SEHNR, CDR2 FQNEAQ (reference sequence). V trimming: 7 bases; J trimming: 5 bases; junction bases outside the gene matches: 4. The CDR3 is 14 amino acids.